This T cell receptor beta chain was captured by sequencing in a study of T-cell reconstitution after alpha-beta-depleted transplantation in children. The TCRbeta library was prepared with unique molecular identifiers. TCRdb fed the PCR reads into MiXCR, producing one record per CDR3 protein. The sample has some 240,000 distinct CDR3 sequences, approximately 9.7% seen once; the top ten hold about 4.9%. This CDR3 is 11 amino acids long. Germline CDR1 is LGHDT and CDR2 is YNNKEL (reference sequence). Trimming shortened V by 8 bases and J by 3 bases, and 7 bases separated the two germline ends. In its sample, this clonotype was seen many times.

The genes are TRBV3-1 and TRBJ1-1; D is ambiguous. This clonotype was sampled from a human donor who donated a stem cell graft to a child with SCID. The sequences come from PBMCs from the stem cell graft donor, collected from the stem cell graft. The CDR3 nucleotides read TGTGCCAGCCCATACCACACTGAAGCTTTCTTT. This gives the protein CASPYHTEAFF.